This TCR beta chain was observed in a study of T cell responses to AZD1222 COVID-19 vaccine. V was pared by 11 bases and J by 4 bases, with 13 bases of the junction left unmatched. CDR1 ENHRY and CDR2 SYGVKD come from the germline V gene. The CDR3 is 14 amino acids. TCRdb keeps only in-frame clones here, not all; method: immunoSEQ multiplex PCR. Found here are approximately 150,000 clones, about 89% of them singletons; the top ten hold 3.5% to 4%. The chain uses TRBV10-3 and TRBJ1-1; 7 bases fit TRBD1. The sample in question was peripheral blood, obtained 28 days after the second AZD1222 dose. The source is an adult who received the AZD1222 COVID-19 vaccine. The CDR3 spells CAARQQQGGTEAFF. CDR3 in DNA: TGTGCCGCCCGCCAGCAGCAGGGGGGCACTGAAGCTTTCTTT.